This T cell receptor beta chain is from a study of blood T cell repertoires in COVID-19. V was shortened by 2 bases and J by 5 bases, with 8 bases between the two germline ends. Germline V CDR1 and CDR2: SGHRS, YFSETQ. CDR3 length: 13 amino acids. The protocol was immunoSEQ multiplex PCR, while the TCRdb copy is restricted to in-frame clones and leaves out a portion. The table has roughly 50,000 clones, approximately 80% seen once. The origin of this receptor is a man in his 70s with acute or convalescent COVID-19. Input material: peripheral blood. This chain uses TRBV5-1 with TRBJ1-5; TRBD1 might be the D (5 bases). The DNA for the CDR3 is TGCGCCAGCAGCTTCGGAGGGGATCAGCCCCAGCATTTT. As protein: CASSFGGDQPQHF.